These 18 T cell receptor beta chains originate from one sample sequenced in a study. MiXCR was run by TCRdb on the 5' RACE reads, yielding one entry per CDR3 protein. The sample has approximately 60,000 distinct CDR3 sequences, more than 25% seen once; the top ten hold roughly 3.3%. Sequencing was performed on tumor-infiltrating memory CD4+ T cells sorted from the breast tumor. Stated subset: memory CD4+ T cells, CD4+CD45RO+CD25-. The source is a female donor with breast cancer.

This chain connects TRBV7-8 to TRBJ2-1; tentatively, D is TRBD1 (5 bases). This CDR3 contains 15 residues. Germline V gives CDR1 SGHVS, CDR2 FQNEAQ. V was pared by 5 bases and J by 5 bases, with 16 bases between. The CDR3 reads CASSGRVSLHNEQFF. The CDR3 DNA reads as TGTGCCAGCAGCGGCAGGGTCTCTCTCCACAATGAGCAGTTCTTC.

This clonotype was observed a single time. The chain uses TRBV20-1 and TRBJ2-3; no definite D call. This CDR3 spans 14 amino acids. V lost 1 base to trimming and J lost 0 bases, with 8 bases between them. The germline gives CDR1 DFQATT, CDR2 SNEGSKA (reference sequence). The CDR3 protein is CSARGGPSTDTQYF. CDR3 coding DNA: TGCAGTGCTAGAGGGGGTCCTAGCACAGATACGCAGTATTTT.

Only a few counts were recorded for this clonotype. The chain has TRBV6-5 and TRBJ1-5, with TRBD1 identical over 7 bases. The J segment lost 2 bases and the V segment lost 5 bases, leaving 3 bases of the junction unmatched. CDR1 MNHEY and CDR2 SVGAGI come from the germline V gene. This CDR3 contains 14 residues. The CDR3 region is CASSQGTGNQPQHF. DNA of the CDR3: TGTGCCAGCAGTCAAGGGACAGGCAATCAGCCCCAGCATTTT.

This clonotype was found many times. This chain joins TRBV5-1 and TRBJ2-7; 11 positions match TRBD2. Trimming removed 0 bases from V and 4 bases from J; junction bases left unmatched: 3. Germline CDR1 is SGHRS and CDR2 is YFSETQ. This CDR3 spans 15 amino acids. CDR3 nucleotides: TGCGCCAGCAGCTTGGAGGCTAGCGGGGGGTACGAGCAGTACTTC. Translation gives CASSLEASGGYEQYF.

This chain joins TRBV29-1 and TRBJ2-3; 7 nucleotides line up with TRBD1. Germline loops: CDR1 SQVTM, CDR2 ANQGSEA. V was pared by 2 bases and J by 6 bases, with 2 bases of the junction left unmatched. The CDR3 extends over 12 amino acids. The CDR3 sequence is CSVERGRDTQYF. DNA of the CDR3: TGCAGCGTTGAAAGGGGGCGGGATACGCAGTATTTT.

This clonotype was picked up a small number of times. The chain combines TRBV28 with TRBJ1-2; D may be TRBD1 (5 bases). The CDR3 is 13 amino acids. The germline gives CDR1 MDHEN, CDR2 SYDVKM. V was clipped by 6 bases and J by 4 bases, with 12 bases between them. The CDR3 is CASRETELYGYTF. The CDR3 DNA reads TGTGCCAGCAGGGAGACAGAGCTCTATGGCTACACCTTC.

This clonotype was counted a few times. V gene TRBV20-1 combines with J gene TRBJ2-3, with 7 bases fitting TRBD2. CDR1 and CDR2 from the germline V gene are DFQATT and SNEGSKA (reference sequence). The CDR3 extends over 15 amino acids. V lost 0 bases, J lost 5 bases, and 8 bases stayed unmatched. CDR3 DNA sequence: TGCAGTGCTAGAGACAGGAGCGGGACCCGAGATACGCAGTATTTT. Its translation: CSARDRSGTRDTQYF.

In nucleotides, the CDR3 is TGTGCCACCAGTGACAAAACTAGGGACTACAATGAGCAGTTCTTC. It encodes CATSDKTRDYNEQFF. The chain joins TRBV24-1 to TRBJ2-1, with D perhaps TRBD2 (5 bases). The germline gives CDR1 KGHDR, CDR2 SFDVKD. V lost 4 bases and J 3 bases, leaving 12 bases between the germline ends. The CDR3 length is 15 residues.

This clonotype was seen a few times. V gene TRBV7-9 combines with J gene TRBJ2-3; perhaps TRBD2 as D (6 bases). V was trimmed by 3 bases and J by 2 bases, leaving 9 bases between them. The CDR3 extends over 14 amino acids. In germline, CDR1 is SEHNR, CDR2 FQNEAQ (reference sequence). The CDR3 loop is CASSFGTVTDTQYF. CDR3 bases: TGTGCCAGCAGCTTCGGGACTGTCACAGATACGCAGTATTTT. The full variable domain, its missing parts supplied by reference TRBV7-9 and TRBJ2-3, is DTGVSQNPRHKITKRGQNVTFRCDPISEHNRLYWYRQTLGQGPEFLTYFQNEAQLEKSRLLSDRFSAERPKGSFSTLEIQRTEQGDSAMYLCASSFGTVTDTQYFGPGTRLTVL.

This clonotype has a handful of counts. V usage is TRBV20-1 and J usage is TRBJ1-5; possibly TRBD1 for D (5 bases). Germline V gene lookup returns CDR1 DFQATT and CDR2 SNEGSKA (reference sequence). The CDR3 consists of 14 residues. V lost 3 bases and J lost 7, with 16 bases in between. CDR3 sequence (DNA): TGCAGTGCTAGTCGTCCCCAGGGTAGACAGCCCCAGCATTTT. Translated: CSASRPQGRQPQHF.

The gene calls are TRBV12-3 or TRBV12-4 and TRBJ2-3; weak D call: TRBD2 (6 bases). This CDR3 has 18 amino acids. Trimming pared 2 bases from V and 0 bases from J, leaving 18 bases between. The CDR3 DNA is TGTGCCAGCAGTTTAACCCTTTGGGGGGAGCGTAGCACAGATACGCAGTATTTT. It yields the protein CASSLTLWGERSTDTQYF.

The chain is built from TRBV7-9 and TRBJ2-2, with TRBD1 identical over 7 bases. J gave up 4 bases and V 5 bases, and 13 bases lay outside the gene matches. The CDR3 spans 17 residues. Looked up from germline, CDR1 is SEHNR and CDR2 is FQNEAQ (reference sequence). The CDR3 DNA reads TGTGCCAGCAGCCCTAGGACAGGATACGCTGGCACCGGGGAGCTGTTTTTT. This translates into CASSPRTGYAGTGELFF.

Concerning this clonotype itself: One junction end does not reproduce the germline sequence, and a read error may be involved. The chain carries TRBV3-1 and TRBJ1-2, with 7 bases aligning to TRBD1. The CDR3 consists of 15 residues. Germline V CDR1 and CDR2: LGHDT, YNNKEL (reference sequence). The CDR3 coding sequence is TGTGCCAGCAGCCAAGCTCTCGACAGGGTGGATGGCTACACTTTC. Translating gives CASSQALDRVDGYTF.

The chain links TRBV12-3 or TRBV12-4 to TRBJ1-5; D may be TRBD1 (5 bases). Trimming stripped 5 bases from V and 0 bases from J, with 14 bases between. The CDR3 sequence is 16 residues long. The CDR3 nucleotides read TGTGCCAGCAGTACCAGGGTTTCGGGTAGCAATCAGCCCCAGCATTTT. Translation gives CASSTRVSGSNQPQHF.

The chain combines TRBV29-1 with TRBJ2-5; unclear D gene. The germline V and J ends were trimmed by 3 bases and 3 bases, with 8 bases remaining between them. The germline V gene has CDR1 SQVTM and CDR2 ANQGSEA. The CDR3 spans 12 residues. CDR3 nucleotide sequence: TGCAGCGTTGAGTCGTCCGAAGAGACCCAGTACTTC. Residues: CSVESSEETQYF.

The chain links TRBV7-2 to TRBJ2-7; D gene unclear. V was trimmed by 3 bases and J by 4 bases, leaving 4 bases between them. The CDR3 is 11 amino acids. CDR1 SGHTA and CDR2 FQGNSA come from the germline V gene. The CDR3 protein is CASSFKYEQYF. CDR3 DNA: TGTGCCAGCAGCTTTAAGTACGAGCAGTACTTC.

The chain couples TRBV20-1 to TRBJ2-3, with TRBD2 identical over 10 bases. V trimming: 3 bases; J trimming: 5 bases; junction bases outside the gene matches: 8. From germline, CDR1 is DFQATT and CDR2 SNEGSKA (reference sequence). The CDR3 runs 15 residues. CDR3 amino acids: CSASSASGSGDTQYF. DNA of the CDR3: TGCAGTGCTAGTTCTGCTAGCGGGAGTGGAGATACGCAGTATTTT.

This clonotype was seen many times. CDR3 amino acids: CASSLRTSGYEQYF. DNA of the CDR3: TGCGCCAGCAGCTTGAGGACTAGCGGCTACGAGCAGTACTTC. This chain connects TRBV5-1 to TRBJ2-7; 10 nucleotides line up with TRBD2. CDR1 and CDR2 from the germline V gene are SGHRS and YFSETQ. Trimming took 1 base from V and 3 from J; bases not matched to a gene: 1. CDR3 length: 14 amino acids.